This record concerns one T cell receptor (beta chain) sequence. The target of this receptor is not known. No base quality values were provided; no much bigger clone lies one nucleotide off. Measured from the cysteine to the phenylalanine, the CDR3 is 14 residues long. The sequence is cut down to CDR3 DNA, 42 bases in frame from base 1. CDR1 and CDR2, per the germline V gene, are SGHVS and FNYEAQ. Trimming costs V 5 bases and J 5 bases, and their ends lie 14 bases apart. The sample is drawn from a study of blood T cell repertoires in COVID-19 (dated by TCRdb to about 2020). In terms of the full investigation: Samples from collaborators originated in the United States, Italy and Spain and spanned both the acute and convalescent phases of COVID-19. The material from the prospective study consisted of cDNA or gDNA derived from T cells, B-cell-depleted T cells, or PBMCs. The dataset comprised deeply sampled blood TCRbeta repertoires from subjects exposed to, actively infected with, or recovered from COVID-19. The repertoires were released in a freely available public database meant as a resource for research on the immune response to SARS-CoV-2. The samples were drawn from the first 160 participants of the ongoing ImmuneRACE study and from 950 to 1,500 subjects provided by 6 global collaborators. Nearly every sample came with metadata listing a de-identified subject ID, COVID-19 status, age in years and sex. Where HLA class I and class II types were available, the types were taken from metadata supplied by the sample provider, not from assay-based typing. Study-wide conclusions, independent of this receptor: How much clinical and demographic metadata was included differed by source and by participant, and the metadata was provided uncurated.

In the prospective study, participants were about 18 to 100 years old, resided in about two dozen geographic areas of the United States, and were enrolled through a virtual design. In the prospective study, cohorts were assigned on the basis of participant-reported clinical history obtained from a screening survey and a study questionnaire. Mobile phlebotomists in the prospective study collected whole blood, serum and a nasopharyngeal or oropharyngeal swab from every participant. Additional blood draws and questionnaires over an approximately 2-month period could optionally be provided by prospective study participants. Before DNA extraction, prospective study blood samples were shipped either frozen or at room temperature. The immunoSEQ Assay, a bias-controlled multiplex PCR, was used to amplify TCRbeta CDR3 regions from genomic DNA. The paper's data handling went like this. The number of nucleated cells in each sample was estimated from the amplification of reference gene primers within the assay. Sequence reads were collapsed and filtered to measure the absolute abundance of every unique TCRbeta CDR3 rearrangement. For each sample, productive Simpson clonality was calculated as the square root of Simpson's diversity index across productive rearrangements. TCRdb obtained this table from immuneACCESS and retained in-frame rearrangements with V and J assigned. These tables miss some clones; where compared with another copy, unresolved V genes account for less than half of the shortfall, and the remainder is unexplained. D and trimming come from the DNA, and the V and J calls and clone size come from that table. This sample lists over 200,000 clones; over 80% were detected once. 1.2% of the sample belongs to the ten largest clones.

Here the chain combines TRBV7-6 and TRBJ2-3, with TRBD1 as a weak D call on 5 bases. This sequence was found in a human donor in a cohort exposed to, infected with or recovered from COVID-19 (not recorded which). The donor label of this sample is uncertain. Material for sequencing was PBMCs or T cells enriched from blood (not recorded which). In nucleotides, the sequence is TGTGCCAGCAGCACGGTCCAGGGCCTAGATACGCAGTATTTT. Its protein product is CASSTVQGLDTQYF.